These 2 T cell receptor beta chains share one sample of origin, sequenced in a study of cytomegalovirus exposure and HLA in healthy donors. Primers included in the PCR were 60 Vbeta and 13 Jbeta primers. TCRdb keeps only in-frame clones here, not all; method: immunoSEQ multiplex PCR. The listing contains roughly 62,000 clones. What was sequenced was PBMCs. The source of these receptors is a male donor in good health and CMV-seronegative.

This sequence joins TRBV5-6 and TRBJ2-1, with 8 bases identical to TRBD1. The germline CDR1 and CDR2 sequences are SGHDT and YYEEEE. CDR3 length: 14 residues. V was pared by 1 base and J by 8 bases, with 5 bases of the junction left unmatched. CDR3 residues: CASSLNRGDDEQFF. For the CDR3, the DNA is TGTGCCAGCAGCTTGAACAGGGGGGACGATGAGCAGTTCTTC.

The chain employs TRBV7-2 and TRBJ2-1, with 10 bases fitting TRBD2. CDR3 length: 15 amino acids. CDR1 SGHTA and CDR2 FQGNSA come from the germline V gene. V lost 1 base to trimming and J lost 7 bases; unmatched junction nucleotides: 4. In DNA, the CDR3 is TGTGCCAGCAGCTTAGGAGCGGGGGGGCTGAATGAGCAGTTCTTC. Protein product: CASSLGAGGLNEQFF.